The 28 T cell receptor beta chains below were found in one sample sequenced in a study of T cells in Graves' hyperthyroidism and ophthalmopathy. RNA transcripts were the template for amplifying TCR beta CDR3 regions. The HTBI primer set served for first-round RT-PCR of the TCR CDR3. TCRdb recomputed calls from the multiplex PCR reads with MiXCR, one row per CDR3 protein. The sample contains some 440,000 distinct CDR3 sequences, 15% to 19% of which appear only once. Sequenced material: blood. These receptors came from a woman aged 18-30 years with Graves' hyperthyroidism.

This clonotype was seen a handful of times. J is TRBJ2-1 and V is TRBV19; 14 bases are a match to TRBD2. The CDR3 consists of 20 residues. The germline V gene encodes CDR1 LNHDA and CDR2 SQIVND (reference sequence). V trimming: 6 bases; J trimming: 2 bases; junction bases outside the gene matches: 15. This chain's CDR3 is CASSAGPWTSGGQTYNEQFF. In DNA, the CDR3 is TGTGCCAGTAGCGCCGGGCCGTGGACTAGCGGGGGGCAAACCTACAATGAGCAGTTCTTC.

This clonotype was counted ten times or more. This chain connects TRBV9 to TRBJ1-1, with no clear D. The CDR3 has 14 amino acids. The V and J ends lost 2 bases and 7 bases respectively, with 15 bases between them. Germline CDR1 reads SGDLS; CDR2 reads YYNGEE. CDR3 bases: TGTGCCAGCAGCGTTTCGGGAGGGCGAGGTGAAGCTTTCTTT. Its translation is CASSVSGGRGEAFF.

This clonotype was recorded many times. This sequence joins TRBV11-2 and TRBJ1-3; perhaps TRBD1 as D (5 bases). CDR3 length: 17 amino acids. V lost 5 bases and J lost 0, with 17 bases in between. Per the germline V gene, CDR1 is SGHAT and CDR2 is FQNNGV. CDR3 sequence: CASSRGLSLDSGNTIYF. The CDR3 DNA follows: TGTGCCAGCAGCCGGGGACTATCTCTAGACTCTGGAAACACCATATATTTT.

This clonotype was seen more than once but under ten times. The chain carries TRBV7-2 and TRBJ1-4; TRBD1 matches 10 bases. Per the germline V gene, CDR1 is SGHTA and CDR2 is FQGNSA. The CDR3 runs to 16 residues. J was trimmed by 7 bases and V by 1 base; bases with no gene match: 6. The CDR3 DNA is TGTGCCAGCAGCTTAGGATCCGGGACAGGGGCTGAAAAACTGTTTTTT. It encodes CASSLGSGTGAEKLFF.

In its sample, this clonotype was seen many times. The CDR3: CASSFPRLAAHEQYF. CDR3 nucleotides: TGTGCCAGCAGTTTTCCCCGACTAGCGGCCCACGAGCAGTACTTC. The chain recombines TRBV28 with TRBJ2-7; 9 bases fit TRBD2. V lost 3 bases and J lost 5; bases outside the gene matches: 8. From germline, CDR1 is MDHEN and CDR2 SYDVKM. This CDR3 comprises 15 residues.

The sample holds many counts of this clonotype. J is TRBJ2-5 and V is TRBV28; maybe TRBD2 (5 bases). This CDR3 spans 14 amino acids. Trimming cost V 6 bases and J 2 bases, with 13 bases left between them. CDR1 is MDHEN and CDR2 is SYDVKM in the germline V gene. The CDR3 DNA is TGTGCCAGCAGATTTCGTCGAGGGCAAGAGACCCAGTACTTC. Amino acid sequence: CASRFRRGQETQYF.

This clonotype was observed a handful of times. CDR3 amino acids: CSVEVGGHRTDTQYF. CDR3 sequence (DNA): TGCAGCGTTGAAGTCGGAGGACACCGCACAGATACGCAGTATTTT. The V call is TRBV29-1, the J call TRBJ2-3; TRBD1 or TRBD2 may be the D gene (5 bases each). Trimming stripped 1 base from V and 1 base from J, with 12 bases between. CDR1 SQVTM and CDR2 ANQGSEA come from the germline V gene. The CDR3 consists of 15 residues.

This clonotype came up many times. The chain links TRBV5-1 to TRBJ2-7, with 8 bases that match TRBD1. V lost 3 bases to trimming and J lost 2 bases; unmatched junction nucleotides: 1. CDR1 is SGHRS and CDR2 is YFSETQ in the germline V gene. The CDR3 consists of 13 residues. The DNA of the CDR3 is TGCGCCAGCAGCTCACAGGGGGCCTACGAGCAGTACTTC. Protein: CASSSQGAYEQYF.

V and J are TRBV3-1 and TRBJ2-5; the match to TRBD1 covers 9 bases. Germline V lookup: CDR1 LGHDT, CDR2 YNNKEL (reference sequence). The CDR3 covers 17 residues. With 0 bases clipped from V and 5 bases from J, the junction kept 10 bases outside the gene matches. The CDR3 DNA follows: TGTGCCAGCAGCCAAGAATTTCCACAGGGGGCTCGGGAGACCCAGTACTTC. This translates into CASSQEFPQGARETQYF.

The chain couples TRBV12-5 to TRBJ1-2; D is perhaps TRBD1 (5 bases). V gave up 1 base and J gave up 4 bases, with 10 bases separating them. CDR1 LGHNT and CDR2 FRNRAP come from the germline V gene. This CDR3 spans 14 amino acids. CDR3 amino acids: CASGLEHGAYGYTF. CDR3 coding DNA: TGTGCTAGTGGTTTGGAACACGGGGCCTATGGCTACACCTTC.

This chain joins TRBV11-2 and TRBJ1-4; the D gene is possibly TRBD1 (5 bases). Germline V gene lookup returns CDR1 SGHAT and CDR2 FQNNGV. The CDR3 runs to 15 residues. V lost 1 base to trimming and J lost 8 bases, with 14 bases between them. The DNA for the CDR3 is TGTGCCAGCAGCTTAGGTGGGCAGGGTGGCGAAAAACTGTTTTTT. This sequence encodes CASSLGGQGGEKLFF.

This clonotype was observed at least ten times. The chain links TRBV2 to TRBJ2-7; 13 bases are shared with TRBD2. V was clipped by 6 bases and J by 0 bases; unmatched bases: 2. Looked up from germline, CDR1 is SNHLY and CDR2 is FYNNEI. The CDR3 is 15 residues long. The CDR3 nucleotides read TGTGCCAGCAGAGGACTAGCGGGGGTCTCCTACGAGCAGTACTTC. Translated, it gives CASRGLAGVSYEQYF.

This clonotype was counted many times. The chain joins TRBV27 to TRBJ2-1; no clear D. Germline V gene data show CDR1 as MNHEY and CDR2 as SMNVEV (reference sequence). This CDR3 is 14 amino acids long. The ends were cut back, 4 bases at V and 10 bases at J, with 17 bases in the middle. The CDR3 DNA sequence: TGTGCCAGCAGTTCCCTAACAGTCACCACCGAGCAGTTCTTC. Its translation is CASSSLTVTTEQFF.

The chain recombines TRBV7-9 with TRBJ1-4, with D unclear. The CDR3 has 15 residues. Trimming cost V 2 bases and J 0 bases, with 7 bases left between them. Germline V gives CDR1 SEHNR, CDR2 FQNEAQ (reference sequence). The CDR3 here is CASSLSLATNEKLFF. CDR3 DNA: TGTGCCAGCAGCTTAAGCTTGGCAACTAATGAAAAACTGTTTTTT.

This clonotype was seen only a few times. J is TRBJ2-3 and V is TRBV24-1; possibly TRBD1 for D (5 bases). With 4 bases removed from V and 0 bases from J, the gap between germline ends came to 16 bases. The CDR3 sequence is 17 residues long. Looked up from germline, CDR1 is KGHDR and CDR2 is SFDVKD. The CDR3 loop reads CATSDPLGPASTDTQYF. CDR3 coding DNA: TGTGCCACCAGTGACCCTTTGGGGCCAGCTAGCACAGATACGCAGTATTTT.

At least ten counts were recorded for this clonotype. This chain uses TRBV12-3 or TRBV12-4 with TRBJ1-2; D is uncertain. The V end lost 4 bases, the J end lost 1 base, and 1 base lay between the germline ends. This CDR3 has 11 amino acids. Here the CDR3 DNA reads TGTGCCAGCAGTTATAACTATGGCTACACCTTC. As protein: CASSYNYGYTF.

This clonotype was picked up many times. The chain employs TRBV20-1 and TRBJ1-1; no reliable D call. Germline V gene data show CDR1 as DFQATT and CDR2 as SNEGSKA (reference sequence). The V and J ends lost 6 bases and 4 bases respectively, with 9 bases between them. The CDR3 totals 11 residues. CDR3 nucleotides: TGCAGTGCGCCGAGAGTCACTGAAGCTTTCTTT. As protein: CSAPRVTEAFF.

The genes are TRBV15 and TRBJ2-5; D call uncertain. Looked up from germline, CDR1 is LNHNV and CDR2 is YYDKDF (reference sequence). The CDR3 spans 15 residues. With 3 bases removed from V and 2 bases from J, the gap between germline ends came to 13 bases. For the CDR3, the DNA is TGTGCCACCAGCAGGACACAGAATATACAAGAGACCCAGTACTTC. Residues: CATSRTQNIQETQYF.

V gene TRBV10-3 combines with J gene TRBJ2-1; 8 bases align to TRBD2. After removal of 7 bases from V and 4 bases from J, the junction contained 3 bases not matched to a gene. This CDR3 contains 13 residues. The germline CDR1 and CDR2 sequences are ENHRY and SYGVKD. CDR3 sequence reads: CAIKTSAYNEQFF. In DNA, the CDR3 is TGTGCCATCAAGACTAGCGCATACAATGAGCAGTTCTTC.

The rearrangement joins TRBV29-1 to TRBJ1-5, with no clear D. Germline CDR1 SQVTM, CDR2 ANQGSEA. V shed 4 bases and J shed 3 bases, with 10 bases lying between them. The CDR3 is made up of 13 amino acids. The CDR3 sequence: CSVGAGLNQPQHF. In DNA, the CDR3 is TGCAGCGTTGGGGCAGGTCTCAATCAGCCCCAGCATTTT.

At least ten counts were recorded for this clonotype. The chain recombines TRBV3-1 with TRBJ2-1; 12 bases fit TRBD2. The CDR3 totals 16 residues. With 5 bases clipped from V and 14 bases from J, the junction kept 16 bases outside the gene matches. Per germline, CDR1 LGHDT and CDR2 YNNKEL (reference sequence). Here the CDR3 DNA reads TGTGCCAGCAGCTATAACCTTCGGACTAGCGGGGTAACAAAGTTCTTC. Translating it yields CASSYNLRTSGVTKFF.

This clonotype has more than one count but fewer than ten. The chain joins TRBV4-1 to TRBJ2-2, with D maybe TRBD2 (5 bases). CDR3 length: 17 amino acids. Germline V gene sequence: CDR1 MGHRA, CDR2 YSYEKL. Trimming removed 0 bases at V and 4 bases at J, with 15 bases between. The CDR3 spells CASSQDNTVGGTGELFF. The CDR3 region has the DNA TGCGCCAGCAGCCAAGATAACACAGTCGGAGGCACCGGGGAGCTGTTTTTT.

There are many counts of this clonotype. The chain carries TRBV28 and TRBJ1-5; the D gene is possibly TRBD1 (5 bases). Germline CDR1 and CDR2: MDHEN and SYDVKM. The V end lost 3 bases, the J end lost 1 base, and 7 bases lay between the germline ends. The CDR3 length is 14 residues. The CDR3 is CASSFWGSNQPQHF. The CDR3 DNA reads TGTGCCAGCAGTTTCTGGGGGAGCAATCAGCCCCAGCATTTT.

The chain uses TRBV7-9 and TRBJ2-1; D gene uncertain. V was pared by 5 bases and J by 4 bases, with 12 bases between. CDR1 is SEHNR, CDR2 FQNEAQ, per germline (reference sequence). The CDR3 contains 14 residues. DNA of the CDR3: TGTGCCAGCAGCGCCCGAGGTGGGTACAATGAGCAGTTCTTC. It translates to CASSARGGYNEQFF.

V usage is TRBV6-2 or TRBV6-3 and J usage is TRBJ2-7; TRBD1 matches 9 bases. Germline CDR1 MNHEY, CDR2 SVGEGT. V trimming: 6 bases; J trimming: 0 bases; junction bases outside the gene matches: 3. The CDR3 is made up of 14 amino acids. The CDR3 nucleotides are TGTGCCAGCAGGGGACAGGGAGGCTCCTACGAGCAGTACTTC. Translated: CASRGQGGSYEQYF.

This clonotype was observed many times. This chain connects TRBV20-1 to TRBJ2-1; the match to TRBD2 covers 11 bases. The V segment lost 1 base and the J segment 7 bases; nucleotides outside the gene matches: 3. Germline V gene data show CDR1 as DFQATT and CDR2 as SNEGSKA (reference sequence). The CDR3 contains 14 residues. The DNA of the CDR3 is TGCAGTGCTAGAGCTAGCGGGAGGTTAAATGAGCAGTTCTTC. Its translation: CSARASGRLNEQFF.

CDR3 coding DNA: TGTGCCAGCAAGGGGAGGGGGGCCCTTAATGAGCAGTTCTTC. Protein: CASKGRGALNEQFF. The chain is built from TRBV6-2 or TRBV6-3 and TRBJ2-1; a weak D match, TRBD2 (7 bases). This CDR3 comprises 14 residues. From germline, CDR1 is MNHEY and CDR2 SVGEGT. The V end lost 7 bases, the J end lost 7 bases, and 17 bases lay between the germline ends.

The genes are TRBV3-1 and TRBJ1-5, with D tentatively TRBD1 (5 bases). Per germline, CDR1 LGHDT and CDR2 YNNKEL (reference sequence). This CDR3 region has 16 residues. V lost 5 bases and J lost 7, with 21 bases in between. The CDR3 DNA reads TGTGCCAGCAGCTTACGAGGCGGGGGGGGTGGACAGCCCCAGCATTTT. Translated, it gives CASSLRGGGGGQPQHF.